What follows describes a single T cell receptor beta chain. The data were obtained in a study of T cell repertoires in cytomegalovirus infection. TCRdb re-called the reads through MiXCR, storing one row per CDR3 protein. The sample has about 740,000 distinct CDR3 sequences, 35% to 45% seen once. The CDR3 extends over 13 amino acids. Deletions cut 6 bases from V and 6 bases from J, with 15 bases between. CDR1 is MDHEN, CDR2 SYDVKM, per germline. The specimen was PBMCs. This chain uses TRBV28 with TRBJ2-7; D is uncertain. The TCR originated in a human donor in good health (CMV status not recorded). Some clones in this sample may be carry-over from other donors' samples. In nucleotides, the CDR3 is TGTGCCAGCAGACAAAGGGTATTCGGCGAGCAGTACTTC. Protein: CASRQRVFGEQYF.